This T cell receptor beta chain originates from a study of spatial heterogeneity in lung cancer. General study points: Tumor mutation counts were tracked by expanded intratumoral alpha and beta TCR counts.

TCRdb re-analysed the 5' RACE reads in MiXCR, keeping a single row per CDR3 protein. The sample has roughly 19,000 distinct CDR3 sequences, around 5% seen once. In this sample, this clonotype turned up many times. Its antigen is currently unknown. Germline CDR1 and CDR2: MNHEY and SVGAGI. The CDR3 spans 14 residues. The V and J ends lost 0 bases and 3 bases, in that order; junction bases with no gene match: 0. Documented time point: sample taken at primary tumor resection. The sample was lung tumor tissue, taken at surgery. This TCR came from a female donor with early-stage non-small cell lung cancer. J is TRBJ1-2 and V is TRBV6-5; 8 nucleotides agree with TRBD1. The CDR3 region has the DNA TGTGCCAGCAGTTACTCGACAGGGGACTATGGCTACACCTTC. This gives the protein CASSYSTGDYGYTF.